The 6 T cell receptor beta chains given below trace back to one sample, sequenced in a study of patients and donors after allogeneic stem cell transplantation (TCRdb year 2020). Libraries were made using RT-PCR. The listed sequencing device is NextSeq 550. TCRdb cleaned the public reads at Q25 with fastp, built clones with MiXCR and kept in-frame beta chains. Rows matching on CDR3 protein sequence are summarized as one entry with the most common DNA and genes. For this sample the table gives some 960,000 distinct CDR3 sequences, of which roughly 18% were detected only once. Of the sample, 5.5% to 6.5% falls within the top ten clones. Specimen: blood, either unsorted or a sorted T cell fraction (not recorded which). Receptors originate from a human donor who was either an allogeneic HSCT recipient or a stem cell or donor lymphocyte infusion donor (not recorded which). It is not recorded whose cells these are; they may come from a transplant donor.

This clonotype was counted between two and nine times. The rearrangement uses TRBV20-1 and TRBJ2-2; perhaps TRBD1 as D (7 bases). The CDR3 is 14 residues long. Trimming took 6 bases from V and 5 from J, leaving 16 bases between them. Per germline, CDR1 DFQATT and CDR2 SNEGSKA (reference sequence). The DNA of the CDR3 is TGCAGTGCAGCAGGGGGGCCAGGGACCGGGGAGCTGTTTTTT. This gives the protein CSAAGGPGTGELFF.

Turning to this clonotype: At one of its ends the junction is not consistent with the germline gene, which may arise from a read error. The chain links TRBV20-1 to TRBJ2-1; D gene uncertain. The CDR3 runs to 12 residues. CDR1 and CDR2 from the germline V gene are DFQATT and SNEGSKA (reference sequence). This chain's CDR3 is CSARGTYSEQFF. DNA for the CDR3: TGCAGTGCTAGAGGGACCTACAGTGAGCAGTTCTTC.

V usage is TRBV15 and J usage is TRBJ2-4, with TRBD2 identical over 7 bases. CDR3 length equals 16 residues. J lost 9 bases, V lost 0 bases, and 11 bases had no gene match. The germline CDR1 and CDR2 sequences are LNHNV and YYDKDF (reference sequence). The CDR3 coding sequence is TGTGCCACCAGCAGAGAGGAGGGAGGGAGTAAGGGCATTCAGTACTTC. The encoded protein is CATSREEGGSKGIQYF.

This clonotype was seen a few times. V usage is TRBV5-1 and J usage is TRBJ1-1; TRBD1 is a possible D gene (6 bases). Deletions cut 4 bases from V and 4 bases from J, with 11 bases between. The CDR3 has 13 residues. Germline assignment: CDR1 SGHRS and CDR2 YFSETQ. This chain's CDR3 is CASSVDSSTEAFF. The CDR3 bases are TGCGCCAGCAGCGTGGACAGTTCCACTGAAGCTTTCTTT.

In this sample, this clonotype turned up a few times. This chain links TRBV2 with TRBJ2-4, with D perhaps matching TRBD1 or TRBD2 (5 bases each). The V end lost 0 bases, the J end lost 8 bases, and 14 bases lay between the germline ends. The germline gives CDR1 SNHLY, CDR2 FYNNEI. The CDR3 covers 15 residues. The CDR3 DNA is TGTGCCAGCAGTGAAGCAGGGGCAGGGAGAGACATTCAGTACTTC. Its protein is CASSEAGAGRDIQYF. The full variable domain, in which reference TRBV2 and TRBJ2-4 provide the parts outside the CDR3, is EPEVTQTPSHQVTQMGQEVILRCVPISNHLYFYWYRQILGQKVEFLVSFYNNEISEKSEIFDDQFSVERPDGSNFTLKIRSTKLEDSAMYFCASSEAGAGRDIQYFGAGTRLSVL.

The chain uses TRBV9 and TRBJ1-6, with D maybe TRBD1 (5 bases). Trimming removed 0 bases at V and 1 base at J, with 8 bases between. Germline V CDR1 and CDR2: SGDLS, YYNGEE. The CDR3 sequence is 16 residues long. The CDR3 nucleotides are TGTGCCAGCAGCGTAGACGGGGGTTCCTATAATTCACCCCTCCACTTT. It yields the protein CASSVDGGSYNSPLHF.